The 9 T cell receptor beta chains below come from one sample, sequenced in a study of blood T cell repertoires in COVID-19. Generated by immunoSEQ multiplex PCR, the TCRdb table keeps only in-frame clones and is missing some. The data show 150,000 to 200,000 clones, with around four fifths seen just once and more than 12% held by the top ten. Source material: peripheral blood. The receptors originated from a woman in her sixties or seventies with COVID-19, enrolled during active disease.

V is TRBV7-2 and J is TRBJ1-1; D remains unclear. CDR3 length: 13 amino acids. Germline CDR1 reads SGHTA; CDR2 reads FQGNSA. Trimming took off 8 bases at V and 2 bases at J, with 12 bases between the two ends. CDR3 bases: TGTGCCAGCGGAAGACTTTTCAACACTGAAGCTTTCTTT. It specifies CASGRLFNTEAFF.

Written as DNA, the CDR3 is TGTGCCAGCAGTTCGAGGGTTACTCAGCCCCAGCATTTT. Its translation is CASSSRVTQPQHF. The chain joins TRBV6-6 to TRBJ1-5; the D is unclear. V was trimmed by 4 bases and J by 6 bases, leaving 10 bases between them. The CDR3 consists of 13 residues. Germline CDR1 reads MNHNY; CDR2 reads SVGAGI (reference sequence).

This chain connects TRBV4-2 to TRBJ2-1; 10 nucleotides line up with TRBD2. V lost 0 bases to trimming and J lost 5 bases; unmatched junction nucleotides: 10. The CDR3 has 18 amino acids. Germline CDR1 and CDR2: LGHNA and YNFKEQ. The CDR3 coding sequence is TGTGCCAGCAGCCAAGATGAAGCGGGGGGGGCTCCCGACAATGAGCAGTTCTTC. Its protein product is CASSQDEAGGAPDNEQFF.

This chain links TRBV7-9 with TRBJ1-5, with a tentative D call TRBD1 (5 bases). V lost 5 bases and J 5 bases, leaving 19 bases between the germline ends. The germline V gene has CDR1 SEHNR and CDR2 FQNEAQ (reference sequence). The CDR3 has 16 residues. CDR3 nucleotide sequence: TGTGCCAGCAGCCAAAAGACCCAGGGTAGGGATCAGCCCCAGCATTTT. Its translation: CASSQKTQGRDQPQHF.

The rearrangement uses TRBV18 and TRBJ2-3, with 12 positions matching TRBD2. The CDR3 is made up of 17 amino acids. The germline CDR1 and CDR2 sequences are KGHSH and LQKENI. Germline trimming cut 3 bases from V and 6 bases from J; bases unmatched to any gene: 10. Here the CDR3 DNA reads TGTGCCAGCTCACCGTTTGGTTCTAGCGGGAGGGAGGATACGCAGTATTTT. Residues: CASSPFGSSGREDTQYF.

This chain connects TRBV6-4 to TRBJ1-1; no clear D gene. This CDR3 contains 14 residues. The ends were cut back, 8 bases at V and 0 bases at J, with 13 bases in the middle. Germline CDR1 MRHNA, CDR2 SNTAGT. This CDR3 is CASSRTGMNTEAFF. The DNA for the CDR3 is TGTGCCAGCTCTAGGACCGGGATGAACACTGAAGCTTTCTTT.

The gene calls are TRBV18 and TRBJ1-2; 7 bases agree with TRBD1. This CDR3 comprises 17 residues. The germline gives CDR1 KGHSH, CDR2 LQKENI. With V trimmed by 6 bases and J by 5 bases, 18 bases remained unmatched. Here the CDR3 reads CASSPGTEQRPGYGYTF. The CDR3 DNA reads TGTGCCAGCTCCCCAGGGACAGAGCAACGCCCTGGGTATGGCTACACCTTC.

The rearrangement joins TRBV5-6 to TRBJ1-2, with D maybe TRBD1 (5 bases). Trimming left V 0 bases short and J 9 bases short, with 12 bases between. Germline V gives CDR1 SGHDT, CDR2 YYEEEE. The CDR3 runs 13 residues. The CDR3 sequence is CASSLEGAGSYTF. For the CDR3, the DNA is TGTGCCAGCAGCTTGGAAGGGGCTGGGAGCTACACCTTC. Full variable domain (remainder filled in from reference TRBV5-6 and TRBJ1-2): DAGVTQSPTHLIKTRGQQVTLRCSPKSGHDTVSWYQQALGQGPQFIFQYYEEEERQRGNFPDRFSGHQFPNYSSELNVNALLLGDSALYLCASSLEGAGSYTFGSGTRLTVV.

This chain links TRBV27 with TRBJ2-3, with D maybe TRBD1 (6 bases). Germline V CDR1 and CDR2: MNHEY, SMNVEV (reference sequence). The CDR3 sequence is 14 residues long. Trimming took 3 bases from V and 3 from J, leaving 10 bases between them. CDR3 region: CASSLGARTDTQYF. CDR3 DNA sequence: TGTGCCAGCAGTTTGGGGGCGCGGACAGATACGCAGTATTTT.